This T cell receptor (beta chain) is from a study of blood T cell repertoires in COVID-19 (dated by TCRdb to 2018 to 2020). Notes on the research overall: Samples from collaborators originated in the United States, Italy and Spain and spanned both the acute and convalescent phases of COVID-19. The material from the prospective study consisted of cDNA or gDNA derived from T cells, B-cell-depleted T cells, or PBMCs. The dataset comprised deeply sampled blood TCRbeta repertoires from subjects exposed to, actively infected with, or recovered from COVID-19. A freely available public database, intended as a resource for researchers studying the immune response to SARS-CoV-2, is where the repertoires were released. The samples were drawn from the first 160 participants of the ongoing ImmuneRACE study and from 1,254 subjects provided by 6 global collaborators. Nearly every sample came with metadata listing a de-identified subject ID, COVID-19 status, age in years and sex. Where available, HLA class I and class II types were taken from metadata supplied by the sample provider and were not determined by assay-based typing.

Whole blood was collected in K2EDTA tubes by collaborating institutions according to the institutions' own protocols. For TCRbeta analysis, collaborator samples were shipped as frozen whole blood, as isolated PBMCs, or as DNA extracted from either sample type. Study-wide conclusions, independent of this receptor: The amount of clinical and demographic metadata varied by source and participant and was provided uncurated.

On this clone: The antigen this receptor binds is unknown. One base away there is no much larger clone; base qualities are not given.

TCRbeta CDR3 regions were amplified from genomic DNA using the immunoSEQ Assay, a bias-controlled multiplex PCR. Per the authors' processing: Nucleated cell counts per sample were estimated from amplification of reference gene primers within the assay. To quantify the absolute abundance of each unique TCRbeta CDR3 rearrangement, sequence reads were collapsed and filtered. Productive Simpson clonality was computed per sample as the square root of Simpson's diversity index over productive rearrangements. TCRdb took over this immuneACCESS table, retaining in-frame rearrangements with V and J assigned. Such tables are incomplete; in checked studies, under half of the missing clones stem from an unresolved V gene, and the remainder is unexplained. The V and J calls and clone size are taken from that table; D and trimming were inferred from the DNA. The sample table contains 65,000 to 100,000 clones; only one count was recorded for roughly nine tenths of them. The top ten clonotypes cover roughly 8.7% of the sample.

Looking up the germline V gene (reference sequence) yields CDR1 PRHDT and CDR2 FYEKMQ. Between the V and J ends, shortened by 5 bases and 2 bases respectively, the junction contains 7 bases. From the cysteine through the phenylalanine, the CDR3 covers 12 amino acids. Just CDR3 DNA is preserved here, 36 bases in frame from base 1. This clonotype was sampled from a man aged 50 or older with acute or convalescent COVID-19. The sequence is built from TRBV13 and TRBJ2-7, and perhaps TRBD1 as D gene, on 6 matching bases. Input material: peripheral blood. The sequenced DNA: TGTGCCAGCAGCCGGACAGCCTACGAGCAGTACTTC. This translates into CASSRTAYEQYF.